The rows below give T cell receptor beta chains drawn from one sample of a study of early T cells in non-severe SARS-CoV-2 infection. One entry per CDR3 protein, called by TCRdb with MiXCR from the 5' RACE reads. The sample contains approximately 71,000 distinct CDR3 sequences, roughly 12% of which appear only once. This specimen consisted of whole blood, obtained at baseline. The receptors were gathered from an adult who was a healthcare worker with PCR-confirmed SARS-CoV-2 infection or an uninfected control (not recorded which). CDR3s include the opening cysteine and the closing phenylalanine or tryptophan. The order of the fields is clone size, D gene, V gene, J gene, CDR3 DNA, CDR3 protein. A D gene is named only where the DNA matches it firmly. Only some rows state a clone size, as once, few, many or a class for expanded clones.

abundance: NA; d_gene: NA; v_gene: TRBV13; j_gene: TRBJ2-3; CDR3nt: TGTGCCAGCAGCTCCAGGCGAGATACGCAGTATTTT; CDR3aa: CASSSRRDTQYF
abundance: few; d_gene: NA; v_gene: TRBV7-8; j_gene: TRBJ1-6; CDR3nt: TGTGCCAGCAGCTTAGGGTTACGGGGGGATGGTTCACCCCTCCACTTT; CDR3aa: CASSLGLRGDGSPLHF
abundance: many; d_gene: TRBD1; v_gene: TRBV20-1; j_gene: TRBJ2-7; CDR3nt: TGCAGTGCTTCACCGGGACAGGGGGCATCATACGAGCAGTACTTC; CDR3aa: CSASPGQGASYEQYF
abundance: NA; d_gene: NA; v_gene: TRBV5-5; j_gene: TRBJ1-4; CDR3nt: TGTGCCAGCAGCTTGGAGAGGCGAGCAACTAATGAAAAACTGTTTTTT; CDR3aa: CASSLERRATNEKLFF
abundance: NA; d_gene: NA; v_gene: TRBV5-1; j_gene: TRBJ2-5; CDR3nt: TGCGCCAGCAGCTCCCCCCCCCTCGGGGAGACCCAGTACTTC; CDR3aa: CASSSPPLGETQYF
abundance: few; d_gene: NA; v_gene: TRBV18; j_gene: TRBJ2-1; CDR3nt: TGTGCCAGCTCTCTACGGGCACAGGCGGTCATGGTTTGGAATGAGCAGTTCTTC; CDR3aa: CASSLRAQAVMVWNEQFF
abundance: few; d_gene: TRBD2; v_gene: TRBV28; j_gene: TRBJ2-1; CDR3nt: TGTGCCAGCAGTTTAGGGGGACTAGGTATAGGCCATGAGCAGTTCTTC; CDR3aa: CASSLGGLGIGHEQFF
abundance: few; d_gene: NA; v_gene: TRBV2; j_gene: TRBJ1-1; CDR3nt: TGTGCCAGTCAAGACCCCCACGGGACGGAATACACTGAAGCTTTCTTT; CDR3aa: CASQDPHGTEYTEAFF
abundance: few; d_gene: NA; v_gene: TRBV21-1; j_gene: TRBJ1-4; CDR3nt: TGTGCCAGCAGCAAAGCGCGCAACGGGGAAACAACTAATGAAAAACTGTTTTTT; CDR3aa: CASSKARNGETTNEKLFF
abundance: few; d_gene: NA; v_gene: TRBV5-1; j_gene: TRBJ2-5; CDR3nt: TGCGCCAGCAGCCCGGTAGGGGTAGAGACCCAGTACTTC; CDR3aa: CASSPVGVETQYF
abundance: many; d_gene: TRBD1; v_gene: TRBV20-1; j_gene: TRBJ2-3; CDR3nt: TGCAGTGCTAGTGGACAGGGTCGTGGCACAGATACGCAGTATTTT; CDR3aa: CSASGQGRGTDTQYF
abundance: NA; d_gene: TRBD2; v_gene: TRBV20-1; j_gene: TRBJ2-3; CDR3nt: TGCAGTGCGGTAGATATTAGCGGGGGGTACACAGATACGCAGTATTTT; CDR3aa: CSAVDISGGYTDTQYF
abundance: NA; d_gene: NA; v_gene: TRBV3-1; j_gene: TRBJ2-3; CDR3nt: TGTGCCAGCAGCCCGGGGGACAGTAGCACAGATACGCAGTATTTT; CDR3aa: CASSPGDSSTDTQYF
abundance: many; d_gene: TRBD1; v_gene: TRBV5-1; j_gene: TRBJ2-2; CDR3nt: TGCGCCAGCAGCTCCAAAATGACAGGGGCAAGGAACACCGGGGAGCTGTTTTTT; CDR3aa: CASSSKMTGARNTGELFF
abundance: NA; d_gene: NA; v_gene: TRBV7-3; j_gene: TRBJ2-3; CDR3nt: TGTGCCAGCAGCTTAAACGGGGTAACAGATACGCAGTATTTT; CDR3aa: CASSLNGVTDTQYF
abundance: NA; d_gene: NA; v_gene: TRBV3-1; j_gene: TRBJ1-2; CDR3nt: TGTGCCAGCAGCCAAGTATCAGGGAACTATGGCTACACCTTC; CDR3aa: CASSQVSGNYGYTF